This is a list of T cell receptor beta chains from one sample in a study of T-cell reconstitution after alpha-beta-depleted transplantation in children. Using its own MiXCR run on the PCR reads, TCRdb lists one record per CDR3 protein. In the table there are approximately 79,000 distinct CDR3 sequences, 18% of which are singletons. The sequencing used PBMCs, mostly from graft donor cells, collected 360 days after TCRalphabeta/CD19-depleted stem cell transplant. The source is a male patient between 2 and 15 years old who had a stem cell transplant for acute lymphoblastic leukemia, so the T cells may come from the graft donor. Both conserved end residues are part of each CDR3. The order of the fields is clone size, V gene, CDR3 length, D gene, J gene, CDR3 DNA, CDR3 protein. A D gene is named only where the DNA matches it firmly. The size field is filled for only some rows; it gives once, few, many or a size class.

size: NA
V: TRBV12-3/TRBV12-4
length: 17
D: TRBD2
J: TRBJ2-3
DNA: TGTGCCAGCAGTCAACCTCTAGCGGGAGGGCCCACAGATACGCAGTATTTT
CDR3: CASSQPLAGGPTDTQYF

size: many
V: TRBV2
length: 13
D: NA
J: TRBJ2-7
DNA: TGTGCCAGCACCGAGGGTCTGAACTACGAGCAGTACTTC
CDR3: CASTEGLNYEQYF

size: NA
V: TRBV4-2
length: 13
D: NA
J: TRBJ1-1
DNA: TGTGCCAGCAGCCCCCGACGGAACACTGAAGTTTTCTTT
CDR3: CASSPRRNTEVFF

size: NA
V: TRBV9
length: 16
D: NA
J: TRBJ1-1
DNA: TGTGCCAGCAGCGTTGTATCGGGTTCTCTCAACACTGAAGCTTTCTTT
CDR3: CASSVVSGSLNTEAFF

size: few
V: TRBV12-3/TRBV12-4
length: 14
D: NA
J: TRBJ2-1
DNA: TGTGCCAGCAGTTTAAGAACTACCGACAATGAGCAGTTCTTC
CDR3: CASSLRTTDNEQFF

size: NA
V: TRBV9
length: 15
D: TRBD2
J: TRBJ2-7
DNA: TGTGCCAGCAGCCACCTTGGGGACTACGGCAGTGAGCAGTACTTC
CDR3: CASSHLGDYGSEQYF

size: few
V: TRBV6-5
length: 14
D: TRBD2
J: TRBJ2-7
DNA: TGTGCCAGCAGCTACTCCACTAGCGACCACGAGCAGTACTTC
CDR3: CASSYSTSDHEQYF

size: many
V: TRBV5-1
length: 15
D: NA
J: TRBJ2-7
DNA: TGCGCCAGCAGCCTTTCAGGGTTTACCTCCTACGAGCAGTACTTC
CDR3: CASSLSGFTSYEQYF

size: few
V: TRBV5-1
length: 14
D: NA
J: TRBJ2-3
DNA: TGCGCCAGCAGCTTGGAGCCAGCCACAGATACGCAGTATTTT
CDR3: CASSLEPATDTQYF

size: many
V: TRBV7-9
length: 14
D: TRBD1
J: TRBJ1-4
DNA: TGTGCCAGCAGCCCGGGACAGGGTAATGAAAAACTGTTTTTT
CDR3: CASSPGQGNEKLFF

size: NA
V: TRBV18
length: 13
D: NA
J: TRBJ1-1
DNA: TGTGCCAGCTCAACCAGGGTAGTCACTGAAGCTTTCTTT
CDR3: CASSTRVVTEAFF

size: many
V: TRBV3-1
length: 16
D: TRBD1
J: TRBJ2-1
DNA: TGTGCCAGCAGCCGTTTAGACAGGGGGCCCTACAATGAGCAGTTCTTC
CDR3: CASSRLDRGPYNEQFF

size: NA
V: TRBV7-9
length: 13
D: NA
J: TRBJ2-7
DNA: TGTGCCAGCCGACGAGATTTTCCATACGAGCAGTACTTC
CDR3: CASRRDFPYEQYF

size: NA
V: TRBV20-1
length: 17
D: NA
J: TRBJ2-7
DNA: TGCAGTGCTAGTTTGGGGTTGGCCGAAGACAACCGCTACGAGCAGTACTTC
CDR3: CSASLGLAEDNRYEQYF

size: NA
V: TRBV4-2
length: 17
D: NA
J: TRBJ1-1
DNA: TGTGCCAGCAGCCAAGAAGGCCCAGGGGTAGGGGACACTGAAGCTTTCTTT
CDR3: CASSQEGPGVGDTEAFF

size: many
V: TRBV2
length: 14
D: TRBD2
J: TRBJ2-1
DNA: TGTGCCAGCCGGGAGACTAGCGGGAGTGGTGAGCAGTTCTTC
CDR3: CASRETSGSGEQFF

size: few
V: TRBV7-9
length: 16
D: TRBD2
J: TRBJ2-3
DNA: TGTGCCGGGCGACTAGCGGGAGCTCCTAGCACAGATACGCAGTATTTT
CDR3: CAGRLAGAPSTDTQYF

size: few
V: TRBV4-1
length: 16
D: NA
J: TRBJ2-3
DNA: TGCGCCAGCAGCCAAGATGGTCGGACCTACACAGATACGCAGTATTTT
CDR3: CASSQDGRTYTDTQYF

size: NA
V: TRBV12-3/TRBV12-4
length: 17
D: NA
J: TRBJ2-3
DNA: TGTGCCAGCAGTTTAAGTCTGGCGGGGCCTAGCACAGATACGCAGTATTTT
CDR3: CASSLSLAGPSTDTQYF

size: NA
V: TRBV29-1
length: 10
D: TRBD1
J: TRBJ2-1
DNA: TGCAGCGCCGACAGGGCATCGGAGTTCTTC
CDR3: CSADRASEFF

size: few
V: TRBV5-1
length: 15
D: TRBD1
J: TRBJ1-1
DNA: TGCGCCAGCAGCTTACTGGGACAGGTGAACACTGAAGCTTTCTTT
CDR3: CASSLLGQVNTEAFF

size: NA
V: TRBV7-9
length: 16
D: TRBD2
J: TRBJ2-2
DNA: TGTGCCAGCATCCAGCGGCTAGCGGGCAACACCGGGGAGCTGTTTTTT
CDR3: CASIQRLAGNTGELFF

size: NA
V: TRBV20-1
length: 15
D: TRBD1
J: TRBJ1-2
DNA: TGCAGTGGCACCGGGACAGTCCCGGTATACTATGGCTACACCTTC
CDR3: CSGTGTVPVYYGYTF

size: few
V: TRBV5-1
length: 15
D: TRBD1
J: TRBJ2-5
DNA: TGCGCCAGCAGCTTGCCTACAGGGGGCCAAGAGACCCAGTACTTC
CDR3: CASSLPTGGQETQYF